This passage covers 10 T cell receptor beta chains from one sample sequenced in a study of blood T cell repertoires in COVID-19. Clones were sequenced by immunoSEQ multiplex PCR, and TCRdb holds only the in-frame ones, with some missing. The sample consists of tens of thousands of clones, roughly 76% of them appearing once. Sample: peripheral blood. The receptor set was obtained from a human donor in a cohort sampled during active COVID-19.

The rearrangement uses TRBV5-1 and TRBJ2-2; 10 bases fit TRBD2. Germline trimming cut 6 bases from V and 1 base from J; bases unmatched to any gene: 9. The CDR3 runs to 17 residues. The germline V gene has CDR1 SGHRS and CDR2 YFSETQ. DNA of the CDR3: TGCGCCAGCACCCCGGCGGCTAGCGGGGGGAACACCGGGGAGCTGTTTTTT. Translated: CASTPAASGGNTGELFF.

This clone was counted a single time. This rearrangement joins TRBV5-5 to TRBJ1-6; 11 nucleotides line up with TRBD1. The CDR3 totals 18 residues. V was clipped by 1 base and J by 0 bases; unmatched bases: 3. Per germline, CDR1 SGHKS and CDR2 YYEKEE (reference sequence). The CDR3 nucleotides are TGTGCCAGCAGCTTGCACGGGACAGGGGGCTCCTATAATTCACCCCTCCACTTT. Protein: CASSLHGTGGSYNSPLHF.

This chain uses TRBV7-9 with TRBJ2-3, with 8 bases matching TRBD1. Germline V gene data show CDR1 as SEHNR and CDR2 as FQNEAQ (reference sequence). The V segment lost 5 bases and the J segment 3 bases; nucleotides outside the gene matches: 1. This CDR3 has 13 amino acids. The chain's CDR3 is CASSRTGTDTQYF. The CDR3 coding sequence is TGTGCCAGCAGCCGGACAGGGACAGATACGCAGTATTTT.

The chain employs TRBV6-5 and TRBJ1-5; D ambiguous. This CDR3 comprises 14 residues. The germline V gene encodes CDR1 MNHEY and CDR2 SVGAGI. The V gene lost 6 bases and the J gene lost 2 bases, with 11 bases spanning the gap. This CDR3 is CASSQVYGNQPQHF. The CDR3 coding sequence is TGTGCCAGCAGCCAGGTTTACGGCAATCAGCCCCAGCATTTT.

The V gene is TRBV3-1 (or the pseudogene TRBV3-2), the J gene TRBJ2-5; perhaps TRBD1 as D (5 bases). Germline CDR1 LGHDT, CDR2 YNNKEL (reference sequence). The CDR3 runs 13 residues. Trimming shortened V by 4 bases and J by 5 bases, and 11 bases separated the two germline ends. CDR3 DNA: TGTGCCAGCAGCCTAGGGGTTGTTGAGACCCAGTACTTC. It yields the protein CASSLGVVETQYF.

This clone has just one count. This chain links TRBV19 with TRBJ2-1; 7 nucleotides agree with TRBD1. Germline CDR1 LNHDA, CDR2 SQIVND (reference sequence). V shed 5 bases and J 6 bases; nucleotides not matched to a gene: 7. The length of the CDR3 is 14 residues. CDR3 protein: CASSPWTGTNEQFF. CDR3 in DNA: TGTGCCAGTAGTCCCTGGACAGGAACCAATGAGCAGTTCTTC. Full variable domain (outside the CDR3, taken from reference TRBV19 and TRBJ2-1): DGGITQSPKYLFRKEGQNVTLSCEQNLNHDAMYWYRQDPGQGLRLIYYSQIVNDFQKGDIAEGYSVSREKKESFPLTVTSAQKNPTAFYLCASSPWTGTNEQFFGPGTRLTVL.

The J gene is TRBJ1-2, the V gene TRBV4-1, with TRBD1 matching 9 bases. The germline V gene has CDR1 MGHRA and CDR2 YSYEKL. The CDR3 is 14 amino acids. V was pared by 0 bases and J by 5 bases, with 1 base of the junction left unmatched. The CDR3 sequence: CASSQEGQGYGYTF. The CDR3, as DNA: TGCGCCAGCAGCCAAGAGGGACAGGGATATGGCTACACCTTC.

In this sample, this clone turned up once. The rearrangement links TRBV6-5 to TRBJ1-2, with D possibly matching TRBD1 (6 bases). This CDR3 has 15 amino acids. CDR1 is MNHEY, CDR2 SVGAGI, per germline. Trimming removed 7 bases at V and 5 bases at J, with 20 bases between. CDR3 nucleotide sequence: TGTGCCAGCACTCCTCGACAGGCAGCACTATATGGCTACACCTTC. Its protein is CASTPRQAALYGYTF.

V usage is TRBV6-5 and J usage is TRBJ2-7; TRBD1 matches at 9 bases. The CDR3 has 16 amino acids. The V and J ends lost 2 bases and 3 bases, in that order; junction bases with no gene match: 8. Germline V gene lookup returns CDR1 MNHEY and CDR2 SVGAGI. Here the CDR3 DNA reads TGTGCCAGCAGTTACCTTACCGGGACAGGGATCTACGAGCAGTACTTC. Its translation: CASSYLTGTGIYEQYF.

The chain links TRBV30 to TRBJ1-2, with D possibly TRBD1 on 5 matching bases. V lost 3 bases and J 5 bases, leaving 13 bases between the germline ends. The CDR3 spans 13 residues. Per germline, CDR1 GTSNPN and CDR2 SVGIG (reference sequence). The CDR3 region is CAWRGGGRYGYTF. The CDR3, as DNA: TGTGCCTGGAGAGGCGGGGGGAGGTATGGCTACACCTTC.